This TCR beta chain was observed in a study of CD8 T cells in ankylosing spondylitis. By quantitative 5'-RACE with molecular barcodes, the TCR beta libraries were made. TCRdb recomputed calls from the 5' RACE reads with MiXCR, one row per CDR3 protein. Among some 800,000 distinct CDR3 sequences, roughly 10% were seen once, and the ten largest hold roughly 0.51%. About this clonotype: As yet, its antigen is unknown.

Study-wide findings and caveats: Ankylosing spondylitis blood appeared to be characterized by a TCR beta motif of 8 or 9 highly homologous variants. Some of the motif variants had earlier been found in reactive arthritis patients' fluid and blood. Reported data indicate significant enrichment of disease-linked clones within matched ankylosing spondylitis synovial fluid.

The material sequenced was blood, either unsorted or a sorted T cell fraction (not recorded which). This receptor was identified in a male donor with ankylosing spondylitis.

CDR3 DNA sequence: TGTGCCAGCAGTTGGGACTTCACAGATACGCAGTATTTT. This gives the protein CASSWDFTDTQYF. The chain has TRBV12-3 or TRBV12-4 and TRBJ2-3, with a possible D match to TRBD2 (6 bases). Deletions cut 4 bases from V and 2 bases from J, with 7 bases between. The CDR3 contains 13 residues.